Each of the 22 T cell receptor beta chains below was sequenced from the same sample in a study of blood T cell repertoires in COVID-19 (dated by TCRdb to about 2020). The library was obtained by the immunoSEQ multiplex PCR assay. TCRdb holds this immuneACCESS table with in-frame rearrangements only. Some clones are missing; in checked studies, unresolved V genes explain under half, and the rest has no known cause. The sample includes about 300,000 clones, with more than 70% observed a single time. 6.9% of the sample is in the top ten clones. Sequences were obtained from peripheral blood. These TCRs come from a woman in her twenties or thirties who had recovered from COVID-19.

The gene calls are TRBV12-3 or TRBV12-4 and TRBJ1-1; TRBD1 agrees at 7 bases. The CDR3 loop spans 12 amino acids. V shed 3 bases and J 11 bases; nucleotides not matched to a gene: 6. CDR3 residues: CASSFDREAAFF. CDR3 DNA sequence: TGTGCCAGCAGTTTCGACAGGGAAGCGGCTTTCTTT.

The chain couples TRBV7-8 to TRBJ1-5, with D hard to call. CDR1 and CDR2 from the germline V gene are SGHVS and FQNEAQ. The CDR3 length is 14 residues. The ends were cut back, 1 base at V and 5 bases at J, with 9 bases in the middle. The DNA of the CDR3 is TGTGCCAGCAGCTTAGTGACTTCGGATCAGCCCCAGCATTTT. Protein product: CASSLVTSDQPQHF.

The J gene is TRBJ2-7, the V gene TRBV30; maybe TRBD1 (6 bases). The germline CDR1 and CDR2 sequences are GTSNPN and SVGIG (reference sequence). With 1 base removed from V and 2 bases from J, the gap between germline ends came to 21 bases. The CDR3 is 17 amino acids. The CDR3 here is CAWSEKYDRSTPYEQYF. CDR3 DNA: TGTGCCTGGAGTGAAAAATATGACAGGTCGACCCCCTACGAGCAGTACTTC.

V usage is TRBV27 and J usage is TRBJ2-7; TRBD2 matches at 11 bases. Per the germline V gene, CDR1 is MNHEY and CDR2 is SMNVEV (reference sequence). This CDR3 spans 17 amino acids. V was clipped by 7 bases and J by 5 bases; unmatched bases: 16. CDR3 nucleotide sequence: TGTGCCAGCACCAAGCTGAGCGGTAGCGGGGGGGCCCACGAGCAGTACTTC. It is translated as CASTKLSGSGGAHEQYF.

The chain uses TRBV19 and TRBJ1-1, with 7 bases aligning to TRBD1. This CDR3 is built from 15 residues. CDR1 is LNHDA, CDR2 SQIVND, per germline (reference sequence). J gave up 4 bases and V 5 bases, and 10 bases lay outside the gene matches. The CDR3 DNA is TGTGCCAGTAGTTTTGGAGGGAGACAGGGCACTGAAGCTTTCTTT. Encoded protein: CASSFGGRQGTEAFF.

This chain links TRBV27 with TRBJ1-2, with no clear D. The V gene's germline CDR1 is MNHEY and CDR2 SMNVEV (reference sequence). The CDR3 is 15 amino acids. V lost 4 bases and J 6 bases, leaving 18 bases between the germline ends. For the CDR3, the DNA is TGTGCCAGCAGTTCCCCAATAAGAGGATGGAATGGCTACACCTTC. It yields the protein CASSSPIRGWNGYTF.

CDR3 amino acids: CASSPDRDEQFF. CDR3 DNA sequence: TGTGCCAGCAGCCCCGACAGGGATGAGCAGTTCTTC. The chain joins TRBV9 to TRBJ2-1, with 7 bases matching TRBD1. This CDR3 region has 12 residues. Looked up from germline, CDR1 is SGDLS and CDR2 is YYNGEE. V was clipped by 4 bases and J by 8 bases; unmatched bases: 3.

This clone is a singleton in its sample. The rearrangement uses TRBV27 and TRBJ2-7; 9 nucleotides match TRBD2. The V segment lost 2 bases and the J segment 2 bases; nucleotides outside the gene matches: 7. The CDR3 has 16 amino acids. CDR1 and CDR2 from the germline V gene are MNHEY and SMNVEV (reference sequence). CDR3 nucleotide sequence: TGTGCCAGCAGTTTAAGCTCTAGCGGGGCCACCTACGAGCAGTACTTC. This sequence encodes CASSLSSSGATYEQYF.

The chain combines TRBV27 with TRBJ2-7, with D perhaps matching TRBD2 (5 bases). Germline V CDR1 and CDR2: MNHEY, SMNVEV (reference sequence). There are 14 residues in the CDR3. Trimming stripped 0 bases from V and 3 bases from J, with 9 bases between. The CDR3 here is CASSLSGEIYEQYF. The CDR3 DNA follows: TGTGCCAGCAGTTTATCCGGGGAAATCTACGAGCAGTACTTC.

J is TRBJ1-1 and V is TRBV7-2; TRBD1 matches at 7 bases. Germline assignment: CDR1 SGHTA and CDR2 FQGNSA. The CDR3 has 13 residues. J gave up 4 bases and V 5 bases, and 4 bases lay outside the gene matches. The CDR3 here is CASSVDRATEAFF. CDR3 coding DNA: TGTGCCAGCAGCGTTGACAGGGCCACTGAAGCTTTCTTT.

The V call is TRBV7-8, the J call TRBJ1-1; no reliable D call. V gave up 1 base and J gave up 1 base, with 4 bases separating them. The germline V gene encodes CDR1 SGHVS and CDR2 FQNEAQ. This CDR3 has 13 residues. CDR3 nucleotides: TGTGCCAGCAGCTTAGATAGGAACACTGAAGCTTTCTTT. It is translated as CASSLDRNTEAFF.

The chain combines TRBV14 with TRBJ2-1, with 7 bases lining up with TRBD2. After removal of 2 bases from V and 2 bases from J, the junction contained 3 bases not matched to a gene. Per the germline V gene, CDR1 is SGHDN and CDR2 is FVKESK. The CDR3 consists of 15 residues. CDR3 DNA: TGTGCCAGCAGCCAACTCGGGGGGACCTACAATGAGCAGTTCTTC. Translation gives CASSQLGGTYNEQFF. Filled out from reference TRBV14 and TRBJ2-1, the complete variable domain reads EAGVTQFPSHSVIEKGQTVTLRCDPISGHDNLYWYRRVMGKEIKFLLHFVKESKQDESGMPNNRFLAERTGGTYSTLKVQPAELEDSGVYFCASSQLGGTYNEQFFGPGTRLTVL.

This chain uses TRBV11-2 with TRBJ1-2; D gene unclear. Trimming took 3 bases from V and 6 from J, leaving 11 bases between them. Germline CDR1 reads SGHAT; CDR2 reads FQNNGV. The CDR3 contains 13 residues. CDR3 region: CASSFTGIDGYTF. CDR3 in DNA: TGTGCCAGCAGCTTTACGGGGATAGATGGCTACACCTTC.

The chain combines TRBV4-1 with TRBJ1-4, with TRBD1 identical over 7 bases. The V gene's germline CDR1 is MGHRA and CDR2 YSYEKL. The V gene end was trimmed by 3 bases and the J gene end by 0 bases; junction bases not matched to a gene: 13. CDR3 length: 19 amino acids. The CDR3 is CASSHLIGTARATNEKLFF. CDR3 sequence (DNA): TGCGCCAGCAGCCATCTTATCGGGACAGCCCGAGCAACTAATGAAAAACTGTTTTTT.

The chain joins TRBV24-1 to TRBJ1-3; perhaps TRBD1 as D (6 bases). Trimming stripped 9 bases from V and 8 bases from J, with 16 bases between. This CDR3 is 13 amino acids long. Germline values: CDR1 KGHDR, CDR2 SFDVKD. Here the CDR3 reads CATGRGGEDTIYF. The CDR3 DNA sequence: TGTGCCACCGGACGAGGGGGGGAAGACACCATATATTTT.

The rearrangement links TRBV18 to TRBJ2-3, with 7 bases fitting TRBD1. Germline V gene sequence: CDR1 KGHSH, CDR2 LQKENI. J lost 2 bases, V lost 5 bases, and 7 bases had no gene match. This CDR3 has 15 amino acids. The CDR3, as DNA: TGTGCCAGCTCAAGTTCGGACAGGTACACAGATACGCAGTATTTT. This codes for CASSSSDRYTDTQYF.

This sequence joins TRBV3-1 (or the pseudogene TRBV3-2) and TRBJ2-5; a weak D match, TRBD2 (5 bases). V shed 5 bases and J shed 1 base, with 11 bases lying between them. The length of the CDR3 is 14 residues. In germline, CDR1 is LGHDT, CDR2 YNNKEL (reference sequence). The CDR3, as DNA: TGTGCCAGCAGCGCCCGGGGTCCCCAAGAGACCCAGTACTTC. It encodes CASSARGPQETQYF.

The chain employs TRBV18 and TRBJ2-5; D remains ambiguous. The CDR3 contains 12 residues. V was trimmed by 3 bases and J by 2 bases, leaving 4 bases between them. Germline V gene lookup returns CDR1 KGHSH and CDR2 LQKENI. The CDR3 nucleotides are TGTGCCAGCTCACCCGCGCAAGAGACCCAGTACTTC. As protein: CASSPAQETQYF.

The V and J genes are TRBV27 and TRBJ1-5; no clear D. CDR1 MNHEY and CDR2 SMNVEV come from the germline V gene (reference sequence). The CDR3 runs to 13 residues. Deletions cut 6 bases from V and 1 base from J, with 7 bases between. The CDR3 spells CASRASSNQPQHF. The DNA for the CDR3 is TGTGCCAGCAGAGCGTCGAGCAATCAGCCCCAGCATTTT.

This chain's CDR3 is CASSQESSGVYEQYF. The CDR3 DNA follows: TGTGCCAGCAGCCAAGAGTCTAGCGGGGTCTACGAGCAGTACTTC. The V and J genes are TRBV3-1 (or the pseudogene TRBV3-2) and TRBJ2-7, with 9 bases identical to TRBD2. The CDR3 spans 15 residues. Germline-derived CDR1 and CDR2 are LGHDT and YNNKEL (reference sequence). J lost 3 bases, V lost 0 bases, and 3 bases had no gene match.

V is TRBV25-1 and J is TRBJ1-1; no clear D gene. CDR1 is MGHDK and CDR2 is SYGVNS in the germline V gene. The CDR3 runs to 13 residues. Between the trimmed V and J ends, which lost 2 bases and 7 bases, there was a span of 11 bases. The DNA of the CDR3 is TGTGCCAGCAGTGAAGGCCGATTTGATGAAGCTTTCTTT. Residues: CASSEGRFDEAFF.

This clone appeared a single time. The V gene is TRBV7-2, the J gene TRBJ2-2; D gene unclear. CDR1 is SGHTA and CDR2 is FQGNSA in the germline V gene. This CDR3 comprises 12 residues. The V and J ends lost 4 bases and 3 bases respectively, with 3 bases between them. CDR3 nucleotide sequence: TGTGCCAGCAGCTCTTACACCGGGGAGCTGTTTTTT. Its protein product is CASSSYTGELFF.